These 8 T cell receptor beta chains originate from one sample sequenced in a study of blood T cell repertoires in COVID-19. Sequencing was performed with immunoSEQ multiplex PCR; in TCRdb, only in-frame clones are kept and a portion is missing. The sample gives fewer than 300,000 clones, 70% to 85% of which show up once; roughly 0.87% is in the top ten. Sequencing input: peripheral blood. Receptors were obtained from a human donor with COVID-19, enrolled during active disease. The donor label of this sample is uncertain.

This chain's CDR3 is CSVEDSRGTDTQYF. The CDR3 DNA reads TGCAGCGTTGAGGACAGCCGTGGCACAGATACGCAGTATTTT. The chain uses TRBV29-1 and TRBJ2-3, with D tentatively TRBD1 (6 bases). The germline V gene has CDR1 SQVTM and CDR2 ANQGSEA. The CDR3 is 14 residues long. Trimming stripped 3 bases from V and 1 base from J, with 11 bases between.

The chain couples TRBV7-2 to TRBJ2-3, with 7 bases fitting TRBD1. There are 15 residues in the CDR3. The germline V gene has CDR1 SGHTA and CDR2 FQGNSA. Trimming at V came to 7 bases and at J to 1 base, leaving 8 bases not matched to a gene. CDR3 nucleotides: TGTGCCAGCACCCGACGGACAGGACGCACAGATACGCAGTATTTT. This encodes CASTRRTGRTDTQYF.

The chain links TRBV9 to TRBJ2-7; 12 nucleotides line up with TRBD2. The CDR3 runs 16 residues. The V and J ends lost 0 bases and 1 base, in that order; junction bases with no gene match: 2. The germline gives CDR1 SGDLS, CDR2 YYNGEE. The CDR3 region is CASSVGGLAGSYEQYF. The CDR3 DNA reads as TGTGCCAGCAGCGTAGGAGGACTAGCGGGATCCTACGAGCAGTACTTC.

This chain connects TRBV11-2 to TRBJ1-1; no reliable D call. V gave up 4 bases and J gave up 6 bases, with 12 bases separating them. The CDR3 has 13 amino acids. Germline CDR1 and CDR2: SGHAT and FQNNGV. This CDR3 reads CASSWGGKAEAFF. In nucleotides, the CDR3 is TGTGCCAGCAGCTGGGGAGGGAAGGCTGAAGCTTTCTTT.

This chain uses TRBV5-1 with TRBJ2-1; the D gene is possibly TRBD1 (7 bases). Trimming shortened V by 5 bases and J by 7 bases, and 25 bases separated the two germline ends. Germline V lookup: CDR1 SGHRS, CDR2 YFSETQ. The CDR3 length is 17 residues. The CDR3 coding sequence is TGCGCCAGCAGTTCCCTTGGGGCGGGACAGACTCCAAATGAGCAGTTCTTC. This codes for CASSSLGAGQTPNEQFF.

V and J are TRBV28 and TRBJ1-1; a weak D match, TRBD1 (6 bases). Trimming pared 10 bases from V and 1 base from J, leaving 19 bases between. The germline CDR1 and CDR2 sequences are MDHEN and SYDVKM. The CDR3 loop spans 15 amino acids. CDR3 coding DNA: TGTGCCACCATAAACAGGGAACTCAAGAACACTGAAGCTTTCTTT. Amino acids: CATINRELKNTEAFF.

This clone was recorded a few times. The DNA for the CDR3 is TGTGCCAGCAGTTTATGGGGACAGGCTAACACTGAAGCTTTCTTT. This sequence encodes CASSLWGQANTEAFF. The genes are TRBV28 and TRBJ1-1, with 8 positions matching TRBD1. CDR3 length: 15 amino acids. The V gene's germline CDR1 is MDHEN and CDR2 SYDVKM. The ends lost 0 bases at V and 2 bases at J; junction bases unmatched: 2.

V is TRBV18 and J is TRBJ2-7, with TRBD1 identical over 9 bases. The CDR3 is 14 amino acids. Germline CDR1 KGHSH, CDR2 LQKENI. Trimming cost V 4 bases and J 4 bases; bases outside gene matches: 5. CDR3 sequence reads: CASSLGTGLYEQYF. DNA for the CDR3: TGTGCCAGCTCACTAGGGACAGGGTTATACGAGCAGTACTTC.